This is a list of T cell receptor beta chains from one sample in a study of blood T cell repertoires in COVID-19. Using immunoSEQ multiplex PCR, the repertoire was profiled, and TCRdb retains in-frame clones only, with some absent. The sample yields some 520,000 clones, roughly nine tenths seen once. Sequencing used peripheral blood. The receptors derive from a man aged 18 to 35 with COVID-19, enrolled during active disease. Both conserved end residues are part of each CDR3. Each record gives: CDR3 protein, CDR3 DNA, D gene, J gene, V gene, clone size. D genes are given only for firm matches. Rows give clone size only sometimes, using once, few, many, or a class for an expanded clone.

cdr3_aa: CASSNYRAEQYF
cdr3_nt: TGTGCCAGCAGCAACTACCGCGCCGAGCAGTACTTC
d_call: NA
j_call: TRBJ2-7
v_call: TRBV14
clone_size: NA

cdr3_aa: CASSSLARGTQYF
cdr3_nt: TGTGCCAGCAGCTCCCTGGCTCGGGGTACGCAGTATTTT
d_call: NA
j_call: TRBJ2-3
v_call: TRBV11-3
clone_size: NA

cdr3_aa: CASSYGQGETEKLFF
cdr3_nt: TGTGCCAGCAGCTATGGACAGGGGGAAACCGAAAAACTGTTTTTT
d_call: TRBD1
j_call: TRBJ1-4
v_call: TRBV9
clone_size: NA

cdr3_aa: CASSFQANTGELFF
cdr3_nt: TGCGCCAGCAGCTTCCAGGCCAACACCGGGGAGCTGTTTTTT
d_call: NA
j_call: TRBJ2-2
v_call: TRBV10-2
clone_size: NA

cdr3_aa: CAWTLNNGNTIYF
cdr3_nt: TGTGCCTGGACCCTTAACAACGGAAACACCATATATTTT
d_call: NA
j_call: TRBJ1-3
v_call: TRBV30
clone_size: once

cdr3_aa: CATRQGYGYTF
cdr3_nt: TGTGCCACAAGACAGGGTTATGGCTACACCTTC
d_call: TRBD1
j_call: TRBJ1-2
v_call: TRBV19
clone_size: NA

cdr3_aa: CASSLRAREGGTDTQYF
cdr3_nt: TGTGCCAGCAGCTTAAGGGCCAGGGAGGGAGGCACAGATACGCAGTATTTT
d_call: TRBD2
j_call: TRBJ2-3
v_call: TRBV13
clone_size: NA

cdr3_aa: CASSQVISTSYNEQFF
cdr3_nt: TGTGCCAGCAGCCAAGTAATTAGCACGTCCTACAATGAGCAGTTCTTC
d_call: NA
j_call: TRBJ2-1
v_call: TRBV3-1/TRBV3-2
clone_size: few

cdr3_aa: CASSATSGTNTGELFF
cdr3_nt: TGCGCCAGCAGCGCGACTAGCGGGACGAACACCGGGGAGCTGTTTTTT
d_call: TRBD2
j_call: TRBJ2-2
v_call: TRBV5-1
clone_size: NA

cdr3_aa: CSARRDRGGEQYF
cdr3_nt: TGCAGCGCCCGAAGGGACAGGGGTGGTGAGCAGTACTTC
d_call: TRBD1
j_call: TRBJ2-7
v_call: TRBV29-1
clone_size: NA

cdr3_aa: CASNWGGSPLHF
cdr3_nt: TGTGCCAGCAACTGGGGGGGTTCACCCCTCCACTTT
d_call: NA
j_call: TRBJ1-6
v_call: TRBV5-4
clone_size: NA

cdr3_aa: CASKRPGQFYEQYF
cdr3_nt: TGTGCCAGCAAGAGGCCGGGACAGTTTTACGAGCAGTACTTC
d_call: TRBD1
j_call: TRBJ2-7
v_call: TRBV2
clone_size: once

cdr3_aa: CASTEDQGYYGYTF
cdr3_nt: TGTGCCAGCACCGAAGATCAGGGGTACTATGGCTACACCTTC
d_call: NA
j_call: TRBJ1-2
v_call: TRBV2
clone_size: NA

cdr3_aa: CASSYAGLADTQYF
cdr3_nt: TGTGCCAGCAGTTACGCGGGTTTAGCAGATACGCAGTATTTT
d_call: NA
j_call: TRBJ2-3
v_call: TRBV6-5
clone_size: once

cdr3_aa: CASSFQGPSYEQYF
cdr3_nt: TGTGCCAGCAGCTTTCAGGGGCCCTCCTACGAGCAGTACTTC
d_call: NA
j_call: TRBJ2-7
v_call: TRBV5-6
clone_size: NA

cdr3_aa: CASSLERGRELFF
cdr3_nt: TGCGCCAGCAGCTTGGAAAGGGGTCGGGAGCTGTTTTTT
d_call: NA
j_call: TRBJ2-2
v_call: TRBV5-1
clone_size: once

cdr3_aa: CASSLEAVNSPLHF
cdr3_nt: TGTGCCAGCAGCTTAGAGGCAGTCAATTCACCCCTCCACTTT
d_call: NA
j_call: TRBJ1-6
v_call: TRBV11-3
clone_size: NA

cdr3_aa: CASSVEGSSDTQYF
cdr3_nt: TGTGCCAGCAGCGTGGAGGGGAGTTCAGATACGCAGTATTTT
d_call: NA
j_call: TRBJ2-3
v_call: TRBV9
clone_size: NA

cdr3_aa: CASSAQGSNTIYF
cdr3_nt: TGTGCCAGCAGCGCACAGGGTTCAAACACCATATATTTT
d_call: NA
j_call: TRBJ1-3
v_call: TRBV12-3/TRBV12-4
clone_size: NA

cdr3_aa: CASSFSDTGELFF
cdr3_nt: TGTGCCAGCAGTTTTTCCGACACCGGGGAGCTGTTTTTT
d_call: NA
j_call: TRBJ2-2
v_call: TRBV12-3/TRBV12-4
clone_size: NA

cdr3_aa: CASSETGVGAFF
cdr3_nt: TGTGCCAGCAGTGAAACAGGGGTCGGAGCTTTCTTT
d_call: TRBD1
j_call: TRBJ1-1
v_call: TRBV6-1
clone_size: NA

cdr3_aa: CASSESLAKNIQYF
cdr3_nt: TGCGCCAGCAGTGAAAGCCTAGCCAAAAACATTCAGTACTTC
d_call: NA
j_call: TRBJ2-4
v_call: TRBV10-1
clone_size: NA

cdr3_aa: CASSEAMRQPQHF
cdr3_nt: TGTGCCAGCAGTGAAGCGATGCGTCAGCCCCAGCATTTT
d_call: NA
j_call: TRBJ1-5
v_call: TRBV6-1
clone_size: NA

cdr3_aa: CASSRDSSNTEAFF
cdr3_nt: TGCGCCAGCAGCCGCGACAGCTCGAACACTGAAGCTTTCTTT
d_call: NA
j_call: TRBJ1-1
v_call: TRBV10-1
clone_size: NA

cdr3_aa: CASSQGLRGRGQETQYF
cdr3_nt: TGCGCCAGCAGCCAAGGGTTGAGGGGGAGGGGGCAAGAGACCCAGTACTTC
d_call: NA
j_call: TRBJ2-5
v_call: TRBV4-1
clone_size: NA

cdr3_aa: CASSPGTMTEAFF
cdr3_nt: TGTGCCAGCAGCCCGGGGACAATGACTGAAGCTTTCTTT
d_call: NA
j_call: TRBJ1-1
v_call: TRBV12-3/TRBV12-4
clone_size: NA

cdr3_aa: CASSQFSGSSYEQYF
cdr3_nt: TGTGCCAGCAGCCAGTTTAGCGGGTCCTCCTACGAGCAGTACTTC
d_call: TRBD2
j_call: TRBJ2-7
v_call: TRBV3-1/TRBV3-2
clone_size: NA

cdr3_aa: CASGHREGSISLQETQYF
cdr3_nt: TGTGCCAGCGGCCACAGGGAGGGATCAATTTCCTTACAAGAGACCCAGTACTTC
d_call: NA
j_call: TRBJ2-5
v_call: TRBV6-4
clone_size: NA

cdr3_aa: CASSRTSGGATDTQYF
cdr3_nt: TGTGCCAGCAGCCGAACTAGCGGGGGGGCCACAGATACGCAGTATTTT
d_call: TRBD2
j_call: TRBJ2-3
v_call: TRBV4-2
clone_size: NA

cdr3_aa: CSARQLYEQYF
cdr3_nt: TGCAGTGCTAGGCAGTTATACGAGCAGTACTTC
d_call: NA
j_call: TRBJ2-7
v_call: TRBV20-1
clone_size: NA

cdr3_aa: CASSGTGTGANVLTF
cdr3_nt: TGTGCCAGCAGCGGTACAGGGACCGGGGCCAACGTCCTGACTTTC
d_call: NA
j_call: TRBJ2-6
v_call: TRBV5-4
clone_size: NA

cdr3_aa: CSARGTGELFF
cdr3_nt: TGCAGCGCCAGGGGTACCGGGGAGCTGTTTTTT
d_call: NA
j_call: TRBJ2-2
v_call: TRBV29-1
clone_size: NA

cdr3_aa: CASSLGLDRGKTGELFF
cdr3_nt: TGTGCCAGCAGCTTAGGGCTGGACAGGGGGAAAACCGGGGAGCTGTTTTTT
d_call: TRBD1
j_call: TRBJ2-2
v_call: TRBV7-9
clone_size: NA

cdr3_aa: CAIRGQPVRDTIYF
cdr3_nt: TGTGCCATCAGAGGCCAGCCGGTGAGGGACACCATATATTTT
d_call: NA
j_call: TRBJ1-3
v_call: TRBV10-3
clone_size: NA

cdr3_aa: CASSQGPGANTEAFF
cdr3_nt: TGTGCCAGCAGCCAAGGGCCAGGGGCGAACACTGAAGCTTTCTTT
d_call: NA
j_call: TRBJ1-1
v_call: TRBV3-1/TRBV3-2
clone_size: NA

cdr3_aa: CASSRGLSPMNTEAFF
cdr3_nt: TGTGCCAGCAGTAGGGGGTTAAGCCCCATGAACACTGAAGCTTTCTTT
d_call: NA
j_call: TRBJ1-1
v_call: TRBV28
clone_size: NA

cdr3_aa: CASSRGGYEQYF
cdr3_nt: TGCGCCAGCAGCAGGGGTGGCTACGAGCAGTACTTC
d_call: NA
j_call: TRBJ2-7
v_call: TRBV10-2
clone_size: NA

cdr3_aa: CATSRGFVAGQETQYF
cdr3_nt: TGTGCCACCAGCAGAGGGTTCGTAGCGGGGCAAGAGACCCAGTACTTC
d_call: TRBD2
j_call: TRBJ2-5
v_call: TRBV15
clone_size: NA

cdr3_aa: CASSLGLAGGPGEQFF
cdr3_nt: TGTGCCAGCAGTTTGGGACTAGCGGGAGGGCCTGGTGAGCAGTTCTTC
d_call: TRBD2
j_call: TRBJ2-1
v_call: TRBV27
clone_size: NA

cdr3_aa: CASSLRQGPGEKLFF
cdr3_nt: TGTGCCAGCAGCTTAAGACAGGGCCCGGGGGAAAAACTGTTTTTT
d_call: TRBD1
j_call: TRBJ1-4
v_call: TRBV7-9
clone_size: NA

cdr3_aa: CADTALAGYPSEQYF
cdr3_nt: TGTGCCGACACCGCGCTTGCGGGATATCCTTCCGAGCAGTACTTC
d_call: NA
j_call: TRBJ2-7
v_call: TRBV2
clone_size: NA

cdr3_aa: CATSRDRWGMNTEAFF
cdr3_nt: TGTGCCACCAGCAGAGACAGGTGGGGCATGAACACTGAAGCTTTCTTT
d_call: NA
j_call: TRBJ1-1
v_call: TRBV15
clone_size: NA

cdr3_aa: CASSQLAGGLNTGELFF
cdr3_nt: TGCGCCAGCAGCCAGCTAGCGGGAGGGCTAAACACCGGGGAGCTGTTTTTT
d_call: TRBD2
j_call: TRBJ2-2
v_call: TRBV4-1
clone_size: NA

cdr3_aa: CASSRGPTYEQYF
cdr3_nt: TGTGCCAGCAGTAGAGGGCCGACCTACGAGCAGTACTTC
d_call: NA
j_call: TRBJ2-7
v_call: TRBV27
clone_size: NA

cdr3_aa: CASRTSWSYEQYF
cdr3_nt: TGCGCCAGCCGGACTAGCTGGTCCTACGAGCAGTACTTC
d_call: TRBD2
j_call: TRBJ2-7
v_call: TRBV10-2
clone_size: NA

cdr3_aa: CASSDRAGAGNEQFF
cdr3_nt: TGTGCCAGCAGTGATCGAGCGGGAGCGGGGAATGAGCAGTTCTTC
d_call: TRBD2
j_call: TRBJ2-1
v_call: TRBV2
clone_size: NA

cdr3_aa: CASSLYGQADTQYF
cdr3_nt: TGCGCCAGCAGCTTGTATGGGCAGGCAGATACGCAGTATTTT
d_call: NA
j_call: TRBJ2-3
v_call: TRBV5-1
clone_size: NA

cdr3_aa: CASSEFRTGQETQYF
cdr3_nt: TGCGCCAGCAGTGAATTTCGGACAGGGCAGGAGACCCAGTACTTC
d_call: TRBD1
j_call: TRBJ2-5
v_call: TRBV10-1
clone_size: NA

cdr3_aa: CAWGLAGANEQFF
cdr3_nt: TGTGCCTGGGGACTAGCGGGAGCCAATGAGCAGTTCTTC
d_call: TRBD2
j_call: TRBJ2-1
v_call: TRBV30
clone_size: NA

cdr3_aa: CASSFISTDTQYF
cdr3_nt: TGCGCCAGCAGCTTCATTAGCACAGATACGCAGTATTTT
d_call: NA
j_call: TRBJ2-3
v_call: TRBV5-1
clone_size: once

cdr3_aa: CASSLSGDRGQGRYF
cdr3_nt: TGTGCCAGCAGTTTATCGGGCGACAGAGGACAGGGTCGGTACTTC
d_call: TRBD1
j_call: TRBJ2-7
v_call: TRBV27
clone_size: NA

cdr3_aa: CASSSQGGETQYF
cdr3_nt: TGTGCCAGCAGCTCACAGGGAGGGGAGACCCAGTACTTC
d_call: NA
j_call: TRBJ2-5
v_call: TRBV7-9
clone_size: NA

cdr3_aa: CASSSWTGPTNEKLFF
cdr3_nt: TGTGCCAGCAGTTCCTGGACAGGACCAACTAATGAAAAACTGTTTTTT
d_call: TRBD1
j_call: TRBJ1-4
v_call: TRBV6-5
clone_size: NA

cdr3_aa: CASSFNPGYNSPLHF
cdr3_nt: TGTGCCAGCAGCTTTAATCCAGGGTATAATTCACCCCTCCACTTT
d_call: NA
j_call: TRBJ1-6
v_call: TRBV5-8
clone_size: NA

cdr3_aa: CASSLSGRLTDTQYF
cdr3_nt: TGTGCCAGCAGCTTGAGCGGGAGGCTCACAGATACGCAGTATTTT
d_call: TRBD2
j_call: TRBJ2-3
v_call: TRBV3-1/TRBV3-2
clone_size: NA

cdr3_aa: CASTKGGGSPLHF
cdr3_nt: TGTGCCAGCACCAAAGGGGGTGGTTCACCCCTCCACTTT
d_call: NA
j_call: TRBJ1-6
v_call: TRBV2
clone_size: NA

cdr3_aa: CASSEGTGVPGNTIYF
cdr3_nt: TGTGCCAGCAGTGAAGGGACAGGGGTACCAGGAAACACCATATATTTT
d_call: TRBD1
j_call: TRBJ1-3
v_call: TRBV6-1
clone_size: NA

cdr3_aa: CASSLQGLGETQYF
cdr3_nt: TGTGCCAGCAGCTTACAGGGGTTGGGAGAGACCCAGTACTTC
d_call: NA
j_call: TRBJ2-5
v_call: TRBV7-7
clone_size: NA